This T cell receptor (beta chain) was sequenced in a study of cytotoxic CD8 clonotypes in ibrutinib-treated CLL. This clone was counted between two and nine times. This table comes from immunoSEQ multiplex PCR, and its TCRdb copy is limited to in-frame clones, with some not included. Counted here are around 91,000 clones, around 83% occurring once; the ten biggest clones make up under 6.5%. Per the germline V gene, CDR1 is LNHDA and CDR2 is SQIVND (reference sequence). There are 15 residues in the CDR3. The ends lost 5 bases at V and 6 bases at J; junction bases unmatched: 12. The sequencing used PBMCs, collected before ibrutinib treatment. This chain joins TRBV19 and TRBJ1-2, with 7 bases lining up with TRBD1. This TCR came from a human donor with chronic lymphocytic leukemia. Written as DNA, the CDR3 is TGTGCCAGTAGTCCAAAAACGACAGGGCCCCATGGCTACACCTTC. Protein: CASSPKTTGPHGYTF.